A selection of T cell receptor beta chains follows, all from one sample in a study of cytomegalovirus exposure and HLA in healthy donors. Produced via immunoSEQ multiplex PCR; TCRdb's table is partial and in-frame only. This table holds 35,000 to 40,000 clones, roughly 67% found once. The sequenced sample consisted of PBMCs. These receptors all stem from a man aged 50 to 60 in good health and CMV-seropositive. Each CDR3 is given with its conserved first and last residue. Fields, in order: D gene, V gene, J gene, clone size, CDR3 protein, CDR3 DNA. A D gene is named only where the DNA matches it firmly. Size values are once, few and many counts, or a class for expanded clones, and some rows have none.

.,TRBV7-2,TRBJ1-2,few,CASSFGGGGGGYTF,TGTGCCAGCAGCTTCGGGGGGGGCGGAGGAGGCTACACCTTC
.,TRBV6-5,TRBJ1-1,.,CASKLLANTEAFF,TGTGCCAGTAAGCTGCTTGCGAACACTGAAGCTTTCTTT
TRBD1,TRBV2,TRBJ1-4,.,CASSEGTGPAGREKLFF,TGTGCCAGCAGTGAAGGGACAGGGCCCGCCGGTCGGGAAAAACTGTTTTTT
.,TRBV15,TRBJ2-7,.,CATSTEVSEQYF,TGTGCCACCAGCACAGAGGTTAGCGAGCAGTACTTC
.,TRBV6-4,TRBJ1-2,many,CASSPSSGNNYGYTF,TGTGCCAGCAGCCCCTCTTCCGGGAACAACTATGGCTACACCTTC
.,TRBV10-3,TRBJ1-2,.,CAISESYGEGSGYTF,TGTGCCATCAGTGAGTCGTACGGGGAGGGTTCTGGCTACACCTTC
TRBD1,TRBV7-2,TRBJ1-1,.,CASCLDRGSSQAFF,TGTGCCAGCTGCCTGGACAGGGGCAGCAGTCAAGCTTTCTTT
TRBD1,TRBV7-3,TRBJ1-1,few,CASSSGQGNTEAFF,TGTGCCAGCAGCTCGGGACAGGGGAACACTGAAGCTTTCTTT
TRBD1,TRBV11-3,TRBJ2-7,.,CASSLGQGQSYEQYF,TGTGCCAGCAGCCTGGGACAGGGCCAATCCTACGAGCAGTACTTC
.,TRBV23-1,TRBJ1-3,few,CASSPLMEASSGNTIYF,TGCGCCAGCAGTCCCCTTATGGAGGCAAGCTCTGGAAACACCATATATTTT
TRBD2,TRBV7-8,TRBJ2-7,.,CASSLAPWGGGEQYF,TGTGCCAGCAGCTTAGCGCCGTGGGGCGGGGGAGAGCAGTACTTC
.,TRBV28,TRBJ2-7,few,CASSARDFQSEQYF,TGTGCCAGCAGTGCCCGGGACTTTCAAAGCGAGCAGTACTTC
.,TRBV5-4,TRBJ2-7,.,CASSPAEAGGSYEQYF,TGTGCCAGCAGCCCCGCGGAGGCAGGGGGGTCCTACGAGCAGTACTTC
.,TRBV25-1,TRBJ1-2,.,CASREGYGYAF,TGTGCCAGCAGAGAGGGCTATGGCTACGCCTTC
.,TRBV6-1,TRBJ1-5,.,CATTLEGSQPQHF,TGTGCCACCACCCTAGAGGGAAGTCAGCCCCAGCATTTT
.,TRBV27,TRBJ2-1,once,CASSAETDYNEQFF,TGTGCCAGCAGTGCCGAGACAGATTACAATGAGCAGTTCTTC
.,TRBV2,TRBJ2-7,.,CASSSGGRITYEQYF,TGTGCCAGCAGCTCCGGAGGACGGATAACCTACGAGCAGTACTTC
TRBD1,TRBV2,TRBJ1-5,.,CASSAGQGSNQPQHF,TGTGCCAGCAGTGCCGGACAGGGTTCAAATCAGCCCCAGCATTTT
.,TRBV6-5,TRBJ1-1,.,CASSDYREGKAFF,TGTGCCAGCAGCGACTACAGGGAGGGAAAAGCTTTCTTT
TRBD1,TRBV7-2,TRBJ1-6,.,CASSEGARNSPLHF,TGTGCCAGCTCTGAGGGGGCGCGGAATTCACCCCTCCACTTT
.,TRBV2,TRBJ2-5,.,CASSVTGWETQYF,TGTGCCAGCAGTGTAACTGGTTGGGAGACCCAGTACTTC
.,TRBV2,TRBJ1-1,few,CASRPVEWEGVNTEAFF,TGTGCCAGCAGGCCCGTAGAGTGGGAAGGGGTGAACACTGAAGCTTTCTTT
TRBD2,TRBV4-1,TRBJ2-4,few,CASSQDPGTSGGTYIQYF,TGCGCCAGCAGCCAAGATCCCGGGACTAGCGGGGGGACGTACATTCAGTACTTC
.,TRBV19,TRBJ1-2,once,CASRVTPTGGYTF,TGTGCCAGTAGAGTAACACCCACGGGAGGCTACACCTTC
.,TRBV9,TRBJ1-5,.,CASSNQDSPSQPQHF,TGTGCCAGCAGCAACCAAGACAGCCCCTCTCAGCCCCAGCATTTT
TRBD2,TRBV12-5,TRBJ2-5,.,CASGLAHGGVQETQYF,TGTGCTAGTGGTTTGGCCCACGGGGGGGTCCAAGAGACCCAGTACTTC
.,TRBV7-9,TRBJ1-3,.,CATRLIDSGNTIYF,TGTGCCACTCGCCTAATCGACTCTGGAAACACCATATATTTT
.,TRBV5-1,TRBJ1-3,.,CASSTGNSGNTIYF,TGCGCCAGCAGCACCGGGAACTCTGGAAACACCATATATTTT
TRBD1,TRBV7-9,TRBJ2-7,few,CASSSTGESGEQYF,TGTGCCAGCAGCTCTACAGGGGAGTCGGGCGAGCAGTACTTC
.,TRBV28,TRBJ2-6,once,CASSSYSSGANVLTF,TGTGCCAGCAGTTCCTATAGCTCTGGGGCCAACGTCCTGACTTTC
TRBD1,TRBV7-8,TRBJ2-3,.,CASSLVGTGVDTQYF,TGTGCCAGCAGCTTAGTAGGGACAGGGGTGGATACGCAGTATTTT
TRBD2,TRBV7-2,TRBJ2-1,.,CASSLAVGGAYEQFF,TGTGCCAGCAGCTTAGCGGTCGGGGGGGCCTATGAGCAGTTCTTC
.,TRBV6-1,TRBJ2-5,few,CASLGEALGTQYF,TGTGCCAGCCTGGGGGAGGCCTTGGGGACCCAGTACTTC
TRBD2,TRBV11-3,TRBJ2-3,.,CASSQRLAGDDTQYF,TGTGCCAGCAGCCAAAGACTAGCGGGAGATGATACGCAGTATTTT
.,TRBV6-1,TRBJ1-6,.,CASREGNNSPLHF,TGTGCCAGCAGGGAGGGGAATAATTCACCCCTCCACTTT
TRBD1,TRBV25-1,TRBJ1-4,.,CASSDGTAYNEKLFF,TGTGCCAGCAGTGATGGGACAGCTTACAATGAAAAACTGTTTTTT
.,TRBV10-3,TRBJ2-7,.,CAISEYNTYEQYF,TGTGCCATCAGTGAGTACAATACCTACGAGCAGTACTTC
.,TRBV29-1,TRBJ1-1,.,CSVVGRATSGLGTEAFF,TGCAGCGTTGTAGGCAGGGCCACGTCGGGTCTCGGCACTGAAGCTTTCTTT
.,TRBV15,TRBJ2-7,.,CATTIGGEQYF,TGTGCCACGACAATAGGAGGCGAGCAGTACTTC
TRBD2,TRBV29-1,TRBJ2-1,.,CSVKRTGLAGAPPGNEQFF,TGCAGCGTTAAGAGGACGGGGCTAGCGGGGGCCCCCCCAGGGAATGAGCAGTTCTTC
.,TRBV4-2,TRBJ2-2,.,CASSPRRWTARTGELFF,TGTGCCAGCAGCCCTCGCAGGTGGACAGCACGCACCGGGGAGCTGTTTTTT
.,TRBV19,TRBJ1-1,.,CASRIRKGDGTEAFF,TGTGCCAGTCGAATAAGGAAGGGGGACGGGACTGAAGCTTTCTTT
.,TRBV9,TRBJ2-2,.,CASSTLGGELFF,TGTGCCAGCAGCACCCTAGGCGGGGAGCTGTTTTTT
.,TRBV10-1,TRBJ2-7,medium-sized,CASNKRQLYEQYF,TGCGCCAGCAACAAAAGACAGCTATACGAGCAGTACTTC
.,TRBV7-9,TRBJ1-2,.,CASSLANGELGYGYTF,TGTGCCAGCAGCTTAGCGAACGGGGAACTCGGCTATGGCTACACCTTC
TRBD2,TRBV6-5,TRBJ2-7,.,CASSYSPRGGYEQYF,TGTGCCAGCAGTTATTCCCCGCGGGGGGGGTACGAGCAGTACTTC